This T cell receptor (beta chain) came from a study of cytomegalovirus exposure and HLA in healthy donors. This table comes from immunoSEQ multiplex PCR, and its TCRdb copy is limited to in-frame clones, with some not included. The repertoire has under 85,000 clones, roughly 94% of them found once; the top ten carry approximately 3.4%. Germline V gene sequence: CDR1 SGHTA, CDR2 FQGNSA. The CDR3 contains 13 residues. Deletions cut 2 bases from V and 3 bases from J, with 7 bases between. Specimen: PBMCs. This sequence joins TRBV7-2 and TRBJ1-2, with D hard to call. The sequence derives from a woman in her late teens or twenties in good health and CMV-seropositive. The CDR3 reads CASSLRQDYGYTF. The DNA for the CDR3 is TGTGCCAGCAGCTTAAGGCAGGACTATGGCTACACCTTC.